These 22 T cell receptor beta chains originate from one sample sequenced in a study of blood T cells in healthy people across ages. For the second PCR, which ran for about 6 to 12 cycles, a sample-barcoded 5' primer and a J-beta primer mix were used. TCRdb independently ran MiXCR on the 5' RACE reads; one entry per CDR3 protein. Here the sample spans 550,000 to 650,000 distinct CDR3 sequences, about 30% being singletons. The specimen sequenced was blood. The origin of the receptors is a woman older than 75 in good health.

Worth noting for this clonotype: This may be a read error: a much more frequent sequence differs by one nucleotide. The chain carries TRBV9 and TRBJ2-7; D assignment may be TRBD1 or TRBD2 (6 bases each). Germline-derived CDR1 and CDR2 are SGDLS and YYNGEE. The ends were cut back, 1 base at V and 7 bases at J, with 21 bases in the middle. This CDR3 region has 16 residues. In DNA form, the CDR3 reads TGTGCCAGCAGCGTAAATACGGGGGCCACCTACAATGAGCAGTACTTC. Protein sequence: CASSVNTGATYNEQYF.

V and J are TRBV7-2 and TRBJ2-7, with a tentative D call TRBD1 (6 bases). The CDR3 sequence is 14 residues long. Germline assignment: CDR1 SGHTA and CDR2 FQGNSA. The ends were cut back, 5 bases at V and 10 bases at J, with 21 bases in the middle. This chain's CDR3 is CASSPTGNQEAQYF. CDR3 DNA sequence: TGTGCCAGCAGCCCGACAGGAAATCAAGAGGCCCAGTACTTC.

J is TRBJ1-1 and V is TRBV5-1; TRBD1 is a possible D gene (5 bases). Trimming cost V 6 bases and J 4 bases, with 13 bases left between them. The CDR3 is made up of 13 amino acids. Looked up from germline, CDR1 is SGHRS and CDR2 is YFSETQ. The CDR3 is CASMRFGGTEAFF. As DNA, the CDR3 is TGCGCCAGCATGCGGTTTGGGGGCACTGAAGCTTTCTTT.

The V call is TRBV6-6, the J call TRBJ2-1; the match to TRBD1 covers 7 bases. V shed 6 bases, J shed 4 bases, and the junction held 9 bases outside the gene matches. Germline V gives CDR1 MNHNY, CDR2 SVGAGI (reference sequence). The CDR3 runs 15 residues. The CDR3 coding sequence is TGTGCCAGCAGGCCAGGACAGGCAAGATACAATGAGCAGTTCTTC. This translates into CASRPGQARYNEQFF.

This chain joins TRBV14 and TRBJ2-7, with D hard to call. Trimming removed 4 bases at V and 5 bases at J, with 15 bases between. The germline V gene has CDR1 SGHDN and CDR2 FVKESK. This CDR3 spans 14 amino acids. The CDR3 here is CASSRHAGMDEQYF. Here the CDR3 DNA reads TGTGCCAGCAGCCGCCACGCAGGAATGGACGAGCAGTACTTC.

The CDR3, as DNA: TGTGCCACATCACAGAGCAATCAGCCCCAGCATTTT. It translates to CATSQSNQPQHF. V usage is TRBV24-1 and J usage is TRBJ1-5; D remains unclear. V lost 10 bases to trimming and J lost 1 base, with 7 bases between them. The CDR3 has 12 residues. Germline CDR1 and CDR2: KGHDR and SFDVKD.

The rearrangement uses TRBV29-1 and TRBJ1-1; no clear D. This CDR3 is 11 amino acids long. The V gene's germline CDR1 is SQVTM and CDR2 ANQGSEA. The V gene lost 6 bases and the J gene lost 6 bases, with 11 bases spanning the gap. CDR3 bases: TGCAGCGTGGGTGGGGTCCCTGAAGCTTTCTTT. It is translated as CSVGGVPEAFF.

CDR3 residues: CASSPPARQGPSYNEQFF. CDR3 DNA sequence: TGTGCCAGCAGCCCCCCAGCCCGACAGGGGCCCTCCTACAATGAGCAGTTCTTC. The chain employs TRBV7-2 and TRBJ2-1, with 8 bases lining up with TRBD1. Unmatched junction bases numbered 12, after V lost 5 bases and J lost 0 bases. Germline loops: CDR1 SGHTA, CDR2 FQGNSA. The length of the CDR3 is 18 residues.

This clonotype was seen a few times. The chain links TRBV5-1 to TRBJ2-3, with D perhaps TRBD1 or TRBD2 (6 bases each). The CDR3 consists of 15 residues. The V end was cut by 4 bases, the J end by 0 bases, with 12 bases between. From germline, CDR1 is SGHRS and CDR2 YFSETQ. This CDR3 is CASSGGGLSTDTQYF. CDR3 nucleotide sequence: TGCGCCAGCAGCGGAGGGGGACTTAGCACAGATACGCAGTATTTT.

This clonotype was counted only a few times. This may be a read error: a much more frequent sequence differs by one nucleotide. The chain employs TRBV5-1 and TRBJ1-4; TRBD1 agrees at 8 bases. The CDR3 covers 17 residues. Germline V CDR1 and CDR2: SGHRS, YFSETQ. CDR3 coding DNA: TGCGCCAGCAGCTTCTCTTCCTCCGGCGGACAGGGTGGAAAACGGTTTTTT. The encoded protein is CASSFSSSGGQGGKRFF.

The chain carries TRBV20-1 and TRBJ1-1; 7 bases map to TRBD1. The length of the CDR3 is 14 residues. With V trimmed by 0 bases and J by 4 bases, 5 bases remained unmatched. Germline CDR1 DFQATT, CDR2 SNEGSKA (reference sequence). The CDR3 nucleotides are TGCAGTGCTAGAGAGTTCACAGGGGCCACTGAAGCTTTCTTT. As protein: CSAREFTGATEAFF.

The chain employs TRBV7-3 and TRBJ2-5, with D perhaps given as TRBD1 or TRBD2 (6 bases each). CDR1 and CDR2 from the germline V gene are SGHTA and FQGTGA. The V gene lost 8 bases and the J gene lost 11 bases, with 24 bases spanning the gap. CDR3 length equals 14 residues. CDR3 in amino acids: CASSNIRGGDEQYF. In nucleotides, the CDR3 is TGTGCCAGCTCTAACATCAGGGGCGGGGATGAGCAGTACTTC.

This clonotype was found a few times. This chain uses TRBV28 with TRBJ2-5; 10 bases match TRBD1. Germline CDR1 and CDR2: MDHEN and SYDVKM. J was trimmed by 3 bases and V by 9 bases; bases with no gene match: 7. The CDR3 length is 14 residues. CDR3 bases: TGTGCCAGTTTTTTGGGGACAGGGGAAGAGACCCAGTACTTC. This translates into CASFLGTGEETQYF.

To note about this clonotype: A much larger clone differs by one base, so this may be a read error. The rearrangement uses TRBV3-1 and TRBJ2-1; either TRBD1 or TRBD2 may supply D (5 bases each). CDR3 length: 15 amino acids. Deletions cut 0 bases from V and 12 bases from J, with 18 bases between. Per germline, CDR1 LGHDT and CDR2 YNNKEL (reference sequence). CDR3 in DNA: TGTGCCAGCAGCCAAGAAGGGACGAAATTCGATGGGCAGTTCTTC. It specifies CASSQEGTKFDGQFF.

This clonotype was picked up many times. The chain combines TRBV18 with TRBJ2-1; TRBD2 might be the D (5 bases). Germline CDR1 and CDR2: KGHSH and LQKENI. The CDR3 is 13 residues long. Between the trimmed V and J ends, which lost 5 bases and 4 bases, there was a span of 9 bases. The CDR3 nucleotides read TGTGCCAGCTCAGGGGAGCCTTACAATGAGCAGTTCTTC. It is translated as CASSGEPYNEQFF. Looking up the rest from reference TRBV18 and TRBJ2-1 gives the full variable domain: NAGVMQNPRHLVRRRGQEARLRCSPMKGHSHVYWYRQLPEEGLKFMVYLQKENIIDESGMPKERFSAEFPKEGPSILRIQQVVRGDSAAYFCASSGEPYNEQFFGPGTRLTVL.

This clonotype was seen repeatedly, ten times or more. The J gene is TRBJ2-3, the V gene TRBV5-1; 12 nucleotides match TRBD2. CDR1 and CDR2 from the germline V gene are SGHRS and YFSETQ. This CDR3 is 20 amino acids long. Unmatched junction bases numbered 14, after V lost 3 bases and J lost 0 bases. CDR3 in amino acids: CASSWRMTSGGLLSTDTQYF. The CDR3 DNA reads as TGCGCCAGCAGCTGGCGAATGACTAGCGGGGGACTCCTTAGCACAGATACGCAGTATTTT.

This clonotype appeared many times. This chain links TRBV20-1 with TRBJ1-2; D remains unclear. The CDR3 runs 12 residues. V was shortened by 5 bases and J by 3 bases, with 10 bases between the two germline ends. Germline V gives CDR1 DFQATT, CDR2 SNEGSKA (reference sequence). The CDR3 loop is CSADLDYYGYTF. The CDR3 bases are TGCAGTGCTGACCTAGACTACTATGGCTACACCTTC.

The CDR3 protein is CAIGGRGNPGYTQYF. The CDR3 coding sequence is TGTGCCATCGGTGGGCGAGGGAACCCTGGGTATACGCAGTATTTT. The chain employs TRBV10-3 and TRBJ2-3; D might be TRBD2 (5 bases). Germline CDR1 ENHRY, CDR2 SYGVKD. The CDR3 has 15 residues. Trimming took 8 bases from V and 7 from J, leaving 22 bases between them.

Many counts were recorded for this clonotype. The V gene is TRBV6-1, the J gene TRBJ2-3; D not resolved. V was shortened by 4 bases and J by 4 bases, with 9 bases between the two germline ends. CDR1 MNHNS and CDR2 SASEGT come from the germline V gene. The CDR3 contains 13 residues. Here the CDR3 reads CASSGRPADTQYF. The CDR3 coding sequence is TGTGCCAGCAGTGGCCGTCCCGCAGATACGCAGTATTTT.

V usage is TRBV7-2 and J usage is TRBJ2-3; D is ambiguous. V was cut by 5 bases and J by 8 bases, with 11 bases left in between. CDR1 is SGHTA, CDR2 FQGNSA, per germline. This CDR3 region has 12 residues. CDR3 coding DNA: TGTGCCAGCAGCCACCTCTCCAGTACGCAGTATTTT. This sequence encodes CASSHLSSTQYF.

The rearrangement links TRBV7-9 to TRBJ1-1; D is uncertain. The CDR3 is made up of 12 amino acids. The V end was cut by 2 bases, the J end by 7 bases, with 8 bases between. Looked up from germline, CDR1 is SEHNR and CDR2 is FQNEAQ (reference sequence). CDR3 sequence (DNA): TGTGCCAGCAGCTTATCATCGGGTGAAGCTTTCTTT. Translation gives CASSLSSGEAFF.

The rearrangement links TRBV7-9 to TRBJ2-4; no clear D. CDR1 and CDR2 from the germline V gene are SEHNR and FQNEAQ (reference sequence). CDR3 length: 12 residues. V lost 4 bases, J lost 13 bases, and 14 bases lay in between. DNA of the CDR3: TGTGCCAGCAGCTCGGGCCTCAATGGGCAGTACTTC. It codes for CASSSGLNGQYF. The variable domain in full, completed from reference TRBV7-9 and TRBJ2-4, reads DTGVSQNPRHKITKRGQNVTFRCDPISEHNRLYWYRQTLGQGPEFLTYFQNEAQLEKSRLLSDRFSAERPKGSFSTLEIQRTEQGDSAMYLCASSSGLNGQYFGAGTRLSVL.